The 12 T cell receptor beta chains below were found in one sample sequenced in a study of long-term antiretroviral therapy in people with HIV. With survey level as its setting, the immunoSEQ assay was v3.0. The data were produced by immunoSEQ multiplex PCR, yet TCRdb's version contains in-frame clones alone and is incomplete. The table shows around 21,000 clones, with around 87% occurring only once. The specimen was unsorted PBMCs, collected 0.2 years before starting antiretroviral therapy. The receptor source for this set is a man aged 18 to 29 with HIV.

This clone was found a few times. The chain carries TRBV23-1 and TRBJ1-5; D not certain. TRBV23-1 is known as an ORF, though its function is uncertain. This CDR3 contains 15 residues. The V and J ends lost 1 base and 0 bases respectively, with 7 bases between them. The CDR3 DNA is TGCGCCAGCAGTCAATTTTGGGATAGCAATCAGCCCCAGCATTTT. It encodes CASSQFWDSNQPQHF.

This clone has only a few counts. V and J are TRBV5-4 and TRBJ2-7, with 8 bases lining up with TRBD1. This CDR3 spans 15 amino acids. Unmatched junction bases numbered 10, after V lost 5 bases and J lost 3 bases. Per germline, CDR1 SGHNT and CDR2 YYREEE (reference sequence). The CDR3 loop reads CASSFIDRGLYEQYF. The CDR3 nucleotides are TGTGCCAGCAGTTTCATTGACAGGGGCCTCTACGAGCAGTACTTC. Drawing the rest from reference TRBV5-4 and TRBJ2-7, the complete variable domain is ETGVTQSPTHLIKTRGQQVTLRCSSQSGHNTVSWYQQALGQGPQFIFQYYREEENGRGNFPPRFSGLQFPNYSSELNVNALELDDSALYLCASSFIDRGLYEQYFGPGTRLTVT.

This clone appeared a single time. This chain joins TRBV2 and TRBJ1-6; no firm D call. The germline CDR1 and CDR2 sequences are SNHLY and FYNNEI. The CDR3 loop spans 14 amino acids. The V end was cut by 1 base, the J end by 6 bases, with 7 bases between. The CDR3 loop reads CASSEEGANSPLHF. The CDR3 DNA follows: TGTGCCAGCAGTGAAGAGGGAGCTAATTCACCCCTCCACTTT.

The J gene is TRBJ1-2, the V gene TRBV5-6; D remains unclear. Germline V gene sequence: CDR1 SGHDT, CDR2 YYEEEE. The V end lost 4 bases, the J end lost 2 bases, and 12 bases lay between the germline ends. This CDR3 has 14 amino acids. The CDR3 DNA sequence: TGTGCCAGCAGCCTGGGTCCGGGGAACTATGGCTACACCTTC. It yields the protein CASSLGPGNYGYTF. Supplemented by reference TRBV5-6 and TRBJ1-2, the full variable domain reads DAGVTQSPTHLIKTRGQQVTLRCSPKSGHDTVSWYQQALGQGPQFIFQYYEEEERQRGNFPDRFSGHQFPNYSSELNVNALLLGDSALYLCASSLGPGNYGYTFGSGTRLTVV.

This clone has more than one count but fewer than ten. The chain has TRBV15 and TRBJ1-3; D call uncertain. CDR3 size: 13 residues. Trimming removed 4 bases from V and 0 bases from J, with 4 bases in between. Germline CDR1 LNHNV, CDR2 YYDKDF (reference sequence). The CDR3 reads CATSITSGNTIYF. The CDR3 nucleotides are TGTGCCACCAGCATAACCTCTGGAAACACCATATATTTT.

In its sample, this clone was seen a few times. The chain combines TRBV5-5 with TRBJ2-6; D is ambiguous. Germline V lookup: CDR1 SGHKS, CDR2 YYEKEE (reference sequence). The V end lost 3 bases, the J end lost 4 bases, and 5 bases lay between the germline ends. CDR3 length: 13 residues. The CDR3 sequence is CASSSRGANVLTF. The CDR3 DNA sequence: TGTGCCAGCAGCTCTAGGGGGGCCAACGTCCTGACTTTC.

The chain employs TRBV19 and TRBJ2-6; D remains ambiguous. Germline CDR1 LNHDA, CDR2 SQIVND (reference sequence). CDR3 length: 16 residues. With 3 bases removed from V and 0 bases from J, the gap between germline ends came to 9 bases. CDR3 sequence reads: CASSIFPHSGANVLTF. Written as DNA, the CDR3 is TGTGCCAGTAGTATCTTCCCCCACTCTGGGGCCAACGTCCTGACTTTC.

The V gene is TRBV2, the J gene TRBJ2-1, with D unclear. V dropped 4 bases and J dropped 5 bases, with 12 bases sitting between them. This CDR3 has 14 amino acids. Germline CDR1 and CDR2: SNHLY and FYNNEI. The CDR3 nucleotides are TGTGCCAGCAGTGTAAGAGGCAATGACAATGAGCAGTTCTTC. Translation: CASSVRGNDNEQFF.

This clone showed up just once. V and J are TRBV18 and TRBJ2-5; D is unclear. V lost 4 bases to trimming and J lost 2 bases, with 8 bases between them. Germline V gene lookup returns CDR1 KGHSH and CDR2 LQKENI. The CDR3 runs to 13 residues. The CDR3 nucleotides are TGTGCCAGCTCACGGGCTCAACAAGAGACCCAGTACTTC. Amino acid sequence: CASSRAQQETQYF.

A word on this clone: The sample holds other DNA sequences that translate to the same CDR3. In nucleotides, the CDR3 is TGTGCCAGCTCACTGGGACAGGAAGGAGAGACCCAGTACTTC. Translation gives CASSLGQEGETQYF. J is TRBJ2-5 and V is TRBV18; TRBD1 matches 8 bases. The germline CDR1 and CDR2 sequences are KGHSH and LQKENI. The CDR3 loop spans 14 amino acids. The V gene end was trimmed by 4 bases and the J gene end by 4 bases; junction bases not matched to a gene: 5.

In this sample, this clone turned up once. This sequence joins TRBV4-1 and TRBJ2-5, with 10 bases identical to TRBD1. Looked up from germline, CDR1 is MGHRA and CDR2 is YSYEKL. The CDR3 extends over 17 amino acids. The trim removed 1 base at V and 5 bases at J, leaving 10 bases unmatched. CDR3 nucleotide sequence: TGCGCCAGCAGCCAAGGAGAGGGACAGGGGATTAAGGAGACCCAGTACTTC. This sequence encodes CASSQGEGQGIKETQYF.

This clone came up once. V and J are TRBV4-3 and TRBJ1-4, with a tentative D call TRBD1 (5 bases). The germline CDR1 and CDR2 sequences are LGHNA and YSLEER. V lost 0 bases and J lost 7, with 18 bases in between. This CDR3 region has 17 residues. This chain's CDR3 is CASSQDYFRDAREKLFF. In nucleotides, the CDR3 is TGCGCCAGCAGCCAAGATTACTTTCGGGACGCCCGTGAAAAACTGTTTTTT.